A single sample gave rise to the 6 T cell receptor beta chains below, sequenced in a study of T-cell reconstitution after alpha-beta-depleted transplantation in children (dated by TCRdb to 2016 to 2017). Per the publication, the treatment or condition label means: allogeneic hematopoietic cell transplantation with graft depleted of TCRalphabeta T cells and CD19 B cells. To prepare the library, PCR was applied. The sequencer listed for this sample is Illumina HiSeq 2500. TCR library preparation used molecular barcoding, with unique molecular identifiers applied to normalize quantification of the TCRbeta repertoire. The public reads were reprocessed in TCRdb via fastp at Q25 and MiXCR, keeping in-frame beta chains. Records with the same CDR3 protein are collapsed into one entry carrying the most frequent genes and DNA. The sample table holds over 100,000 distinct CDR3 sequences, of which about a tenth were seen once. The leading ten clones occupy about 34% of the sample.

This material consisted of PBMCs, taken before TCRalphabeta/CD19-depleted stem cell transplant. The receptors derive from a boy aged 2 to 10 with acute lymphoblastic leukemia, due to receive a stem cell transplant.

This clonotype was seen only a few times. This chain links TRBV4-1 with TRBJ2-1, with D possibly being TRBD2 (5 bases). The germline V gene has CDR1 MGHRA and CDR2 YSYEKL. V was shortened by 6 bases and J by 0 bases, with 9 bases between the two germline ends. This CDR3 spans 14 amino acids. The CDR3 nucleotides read TGCGCCAGCAGTGGGGAGAGCTCCTACAATGAGCAGTTCTTC. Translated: CASSGESSYNEQFF.

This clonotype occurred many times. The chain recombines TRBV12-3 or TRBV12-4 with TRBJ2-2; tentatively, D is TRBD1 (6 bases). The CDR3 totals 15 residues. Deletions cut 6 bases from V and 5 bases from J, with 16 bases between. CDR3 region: CASSYFTGITGELFF. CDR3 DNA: TGTGCCAGCAGCTACTTCACAGGGATAACCGGGGAGCTGTTTTTT.

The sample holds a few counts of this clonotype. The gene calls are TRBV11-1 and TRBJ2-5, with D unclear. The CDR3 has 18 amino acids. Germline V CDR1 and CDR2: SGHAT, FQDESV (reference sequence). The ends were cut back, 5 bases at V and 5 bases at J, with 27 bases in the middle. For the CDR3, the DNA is TGTGCCAGCAGCGTCGGATTGCCCCACGCTAAGTTTGAGGAGACCCAGTACTTC. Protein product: CASSVGLPHAKFEETQYF.

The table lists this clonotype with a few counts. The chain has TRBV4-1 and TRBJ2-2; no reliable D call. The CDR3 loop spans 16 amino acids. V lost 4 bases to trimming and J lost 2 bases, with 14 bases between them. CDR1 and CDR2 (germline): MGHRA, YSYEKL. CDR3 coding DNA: TGCGCCAGCAGCCCCCCCCAAAGTCGAAACACCGGGGAGCTGTTTTTT. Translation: CASSPPQSRNTGELFF.

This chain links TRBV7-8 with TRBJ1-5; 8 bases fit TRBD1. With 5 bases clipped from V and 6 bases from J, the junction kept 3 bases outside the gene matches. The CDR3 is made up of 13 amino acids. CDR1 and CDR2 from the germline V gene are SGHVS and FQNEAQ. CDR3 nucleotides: TGTGCCAGCAGCGAGGACAGGGCTCAGCCCCAGCATTTT. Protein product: CASSEDRAQPQHF.

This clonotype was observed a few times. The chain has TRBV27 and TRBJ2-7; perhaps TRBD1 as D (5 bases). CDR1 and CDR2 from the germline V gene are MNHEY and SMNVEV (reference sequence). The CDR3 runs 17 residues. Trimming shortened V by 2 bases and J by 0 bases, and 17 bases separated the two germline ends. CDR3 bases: TGTGCCAGCAGTTTAGGCCCGACAGCAACCCCCTCCTACGAGCAGTACTTC. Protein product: CASSLGPTATPSYEQYF.